These 3 T cell receptor beta chains were all obtained from the same sample, sequenced in a study of blood T cells in healthy people across ages. A J-beta primer mix and a sample-barcoded 5' primer were used in a second PCR of roughly 7 to 12 cycles. TCRdb called the 5' RACE reads again in MiXCR, with one record for every CDR3 protein. The repertoire holds about 680,000 distinct CDR3 sequences, with 49% as singletons. The sample taken for sequencing was blood. The source is a woman aged 55-70 years in good health.

Details on this clonotype: This clone may be a read error of a much larger clone one base away. The chain carries TRBV4-1 and TRBJ2-5; 11 bases line up with TRBD1. The CDR3 runs 15 residues. V gave up 3 bases and J gave up 11 bases; unmatched junction bases: 11. Germline CDR1 is MGHRA and CDR2 is YSYEKL. CDR3 amino acids: CASSHPGTGGTRQYF. The DNA of the CDR3 is TGCGCCAGCAGCCATCCCGGGACAGGGGGAACGAGGCAGTACTTC.

The rearrangement uses TRBV28 and TRBJ2-1; tentatively, D is TRBD2 (6 bases). Trimming removed 6 bases from V and 7 bases from J, with 10 bases in between. This CDR3 has 12 amino acids. CDR1 MDHEN and CDR2 SYDVKM come from the germline V gene. CDR3 coding DNA: TGTGCCAGCAGCGCTCGGGGGAATGAGCAGTTCTTC. Translation gives CASSARGNEQFF.

A single count supports this clonotype. The V and J genes are TRBV4-2 and TRBJ2-1, with 13 bases fitting TRBD2. The germline CDR1 and CDR2 sequences are LGHNA and YNFKEQ. J lost 7 bases, V lost 0 bases, and 6 bases had no gene match. This CDR3 is built from 17 residues. CDR3: CASSQDGLAGVRNEQFF. CDR3 bases: TGTGCCAGCAGCCAAGACGGACTAGCGGGAGTGAGAAATGAGCAGTTCTTC.